This entry describes one TCR beta chain. The antigen is unknown. This specimen comes from a study of shared clonotypes between healthy human individuals. General study results and limits: Among donors, sharing of clonotypes was expected to be affected by sequencing depth. A generally larger estimated richness was seen in naive subsets than in memory subsets.

Unmatched junction bases numbered 5, after V lost 6 bases and J lost 2 bases. The CDR3 sequence is 14 residues long. Germline V CDR1 and CDR2: SGHRS, YFSETQ. This table comes from immunoSEQ multiplex PCR, and its TCRdb copy is limited to in-frame clones, with some not included. The profile shows about 2.3 million clones, around 92% of them singletons. This chain links TRBV5-1 with TRBJ2-3, with 8 bases identical to TRBD2. The material sequenced was naive CD4+ T cells from PBMCs. Subset given: CD45RA+ positively selected. The source of this sequence is a young man in good health. Some clones in this sample may be carry-over from other donors' samples. The CDR3 region has the DNA TGCGCCAGCAATAAAGCGGGAGTCACAGATACGCAGTATTTT. It is translated as CASNKAGVTDTQYF.